What follows are 9 T cell receptor beta chains derived from one specimen sequenced in a study of cytomegalovirus exposure and HLA in healthy donors. This PCR relied on a set of 60 Vbeta primers and 13 Jbeta primers. The data were produced by immunoSEQ multiplex PCR, yet TCRdb's version contains in-frame clones alone and is incomplete. The sample lists about 130,000 clones, around three quarters occurring once. The sample was PBMCs. The receptor set was obtained from a man aged 30 to 45 in good health and CMV-seronegative.

The genes are TRBV25-1 and TRBJ1-2; D perhaps matches TRBD1 (6 bases). V lost 0 bases and J lost 8, with 10 bases in between. The CDR3 totals 13 residues. In germline, CDR1 is MGHDK, CDR2 SYGVNS. The CDR3 DNA follows: TGTGCCAGCAGTGAATATACAGGGACCGGCTACACCTTC. Translating it yields CASSEYTGTGYTF.

There are a few counts of this clone. This chain joins TRBV28 and TRBJ1-5; TRBD1 matches 8 bases. The trim removed 6 bases at V and 2 bases at J, leaving 3 bases unmatched. Per germline, CDR1 MDHEN and CDR2 SYDVKM. CDR3 length equals 14 residues. CDR3 sequence: CASRPGQGNQPQHF. The CDR3 nucleotides read TGTGCCAGCAGGCCGGGACAGGGCAATCAGCCCCAGCATTTT.

V usage is TRBV13 and J usage is TRBJ2-7; 10 bases fit TRBD2. Germline V gene lookup returns CDR1 PRHDT and CDR2 FYEKMQ (reference sequence). With V trimmed by 5 bases and J by 4 bases, 14 bases remained unmatched. The CDR3 contains 17 residues. Here the CDR3 reads CASSPSSGGTTIYEQYF. The CDR3 DNA is TGTGCCAGCAGCCCCTCTAGCGGGGGAACTACCATTTACGAGCAGTACTTC.

The chain joins TRBV6-1 to TRBJ2-1; no firm D call. Trimming pared 2 bases from V and 0 bases from J, leaving 11 bases between. Per germline, CDR1 MNHNS and CDR2 SASEGT. This CDR3 region has 16 residues. In DNA form, the CDR3 reads TGTGCCAGCAGTGAAATCGCAGAAAGCTCCTACAATGAGCAGTTCTTC. Translated, it gives CASSEIAESSYNEQFF.

This chain links TRBV10-1 with TRBJ2-2, with D perhaps matching TRBD2 (6 bases). Germline V CDR1 and CDR2: WNHNN, SYGVQD (reference sequence). V was shortened by 0 bases and J by 7 bases, with 21 bases between the two germline ends. The CDR3 covers 18 residues. CDR3 sequence: CASSESPPIGGAGGELFF. DNA of the CDR3: TGCGCCAGCAGTGAGTCCCCACCGATTGGCGGGGCCGGCGGGGAGCTGTTTTTT.

In this sample, this clone turned up a few times. The rearrangement uses TRBV6-6 and TRBJ2-5; tentative D call: TRBD2 (6 bases). Germline V gene sequence: CDR1 MNHNY, CDR2 SVGAGI (reference sequence). V lost 7 bases and J lost 5, with 17 bases in between. This CDR3 has 14 amino acids. The CDR3 here is CASMLTGDVETQYF. CDR3 in DNA: TGTGCCAGCATGTTAACGGGAGATGTGGAGACCCAGTACTTC.

This clone was detected once. The chain has TRBV6-1 and TRBJ1-2, with D perhaps TRBD1 (6 bases). This CDR3 spans 13 amino acids. Deletions cut 3 bases from V and 3 bases from J, with 8 bases between. From germline, CDR1 is MNHNS and CDR2 SASEGT. This CDR3 reads CASSEDRYYGYTF. In DNA, the CDR3 is TGTGCCAGCAGTGAGGACAGATACTATGGCTACACCTTC.

This clone was counted once. This sequence joins TRBV19 and TRBJ2-7; TRBD1 matches at 7 bases. CDR3 length: 15 amino acids. V dropped 3 bases and J dropped 6; count of bases not matched to a gene: 11. Germline CDR1 LNHDA, CDR2 SQIVND (reference sequence). The DNA of the CDR3 is TGTGCCAGTAGTATCTTGGGACAGCCCTCTTCCGAGCAGTACTTC. This translates into CASSILGQPSSEQYF.

This sequence joins TRBV5-1 and TRBJ1-4, with 11 bases aligning to TRBD1. Per germline, CDR1 SGHRS and CDR2 YFSETQ. Trimming removed 0 bases from V and 7 bases from J; junction bases left unmatched: 8. The CDR3 length is 17 residues. Written as DNA, the CDR3 is TGCGCCAGCAGCTTGGTCGGACAGGGGGCTGTGGTTGAAAAACTGTTTTTT. It yields the protein CASSLVGQGAVVEKLFF.